This T cell receptor beta chain is from a study of metastatic and nonmetastatic thyroid tumors. Study as a whole: Repertoires were compared across blood and tumor or nodule tissue from malignant and benign thyroid patients. General study findings and limits: Reports indicated that malignant thyroid tumors showed significantly higher TCR beta diversity than benign nodules did, in blood and tumor.

In germline, CDR1 is SGHTA, CDR2 FQGNSA. This CDR3 is built from 13 residues. TCRdb reprocessed the PCR reads via MiXCR. The table includes about 16,000 clones, approximately 30% detected once. To note about this clone: Its specificity is unknown. The junction departs from germline at one end; a sequencing error may be responsible.

No treatment of any kind had been given to any patient before thyroid surgery. Sequencing was done on a sample of tumor tissue. This receptor was taken from a male donor with papillary thyroid cancer or a benign thyroid nodule (not recorded which). Some clones in this sample may be carry-over from other donors' samples. The chain has TRBV7-2 and TRBJ2-1; TRBD2 is a possible D gene (6 bases). The CDR3 here is CASSRDWYNKQFF. DNA of the CDR3: TGTGCCAGCAGCCGGGACTGGTACAATAAGCAGTTCTTC.